This T cell receptor (beta chain) emerged from a study of blood T cell repertoires in COVID-19. Study details: Specimens from acute and convalescent COVID-19 originated in the United States, Italy and Spain. PBMCs, B-cell-depleted T cells, or T cells were the source of the cDNA or gDNA that made up the material.

V was shortened by 5 bases and J by 6 bases, with 13 bases between the two germline ends. CDR3 length: 14 residues. From germline, CDR1 is SEHNR and CDR2 FQNEAQ (reference sequence). As handled by the study authors: Counts of nucleated cells, estimated from reference gene primer amplification, were obtained. Method: immunoSEQ multiplex PCR; TCRdb's copy keeps in-frame clones and lacks some. The DNA gave D and trimming, while V, J and clone size come from that table. The table includes 100,000 to 150,000 clones, approximately 80% detected once. The chain links TRBV7-9 to TRBJ1-4, with a weak D call TRBD1 (6 bases). The source material was peripheral blood. This sequence originates from a man aged 55 to 70 with acute or convalescent COVID-19. The CDR3 loop is CASSVQGWDEKLFF. The CDR3 DNA reads TGTGCCAGCAGCGTACAGGGTTGGGATGAAAAACTGTTTTTT.